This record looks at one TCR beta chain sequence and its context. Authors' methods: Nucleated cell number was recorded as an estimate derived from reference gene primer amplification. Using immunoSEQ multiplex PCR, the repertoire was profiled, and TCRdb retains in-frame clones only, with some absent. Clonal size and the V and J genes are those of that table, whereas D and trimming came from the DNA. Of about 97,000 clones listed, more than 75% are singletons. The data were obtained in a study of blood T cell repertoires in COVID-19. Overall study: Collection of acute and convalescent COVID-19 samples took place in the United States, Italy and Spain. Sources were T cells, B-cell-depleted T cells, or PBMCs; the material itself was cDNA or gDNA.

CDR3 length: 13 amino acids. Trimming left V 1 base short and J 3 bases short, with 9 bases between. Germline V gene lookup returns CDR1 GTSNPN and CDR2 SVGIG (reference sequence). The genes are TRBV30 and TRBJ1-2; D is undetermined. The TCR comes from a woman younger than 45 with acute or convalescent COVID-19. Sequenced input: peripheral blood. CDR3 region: CAWSGRLHYGYTF. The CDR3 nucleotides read TGTGCCTGGAGTGGAAGACTGCACTATGGCTACACCTTC.